This T cell receptor beta chain was recovered during a study of blood T cell repertoires in COVID-19. Study-level background: The analysed material was cDNA or gDNA that came from T cells, B-cell-depleted T cells, or PBMCs.

Trimming removed 3 bases at V and 11 bases at J, with 22 bases between. The CDR3 runs 15 residues. Looked up from germline, CDR1 is MNHEY and CDR2 is SVGAGI. Profiling relied on immunoSEQ multiplex PCR, and the TCRdb table lists in-frame clones only, not all of them. This sample carries approximately 240,000 clones, approximately 84% of them seen once, and the ten largest clones take less than 4.5%. The sample comprised peripheral blood. The V call is TRBV6-5, the J call TRBJ1-1; D unresolved. This clonotype was obtained from a man aged 45-60 years with acute or convalescent COVID-19. For the CDR3, the DNA is TGTGCCAGCAGTTATGTAACTTCGGGTAGGATTCGGGCTTTCTTT. Protein: CASSYVTSGRIRAFF.